These 22 T cell receptor beta chains originate from one sample sequenced in a study of T cells in Graves' hyperthyroidism and ophthalmopathy. RNA transcripts yielded amplified TCR beta CDR3 regions. HTBI primers were employed in a first-round RT-PCR of the TCR CDR3. TCRdb ran MiXCR on the multiplex PCR reads and lists one entry per CDR3 protein. The sample holds approximately 640,000 distinct CDR3 sequences, about 45% seen once. Sequences were obtained from peripheral blood or thyroid tissue (not recorded which). All receptors derive from an adult man with Graves' disease, either hyperthyroidism or ophthalmopathy (not recorded which).

This clonotype was detected ten times or more. This may be a read error: a much more frequent sequence differs by one nucleotide. The rearrangement joins TRBV7-2 to TRBJ2-7; D gene uncertain. Trimming cost V 5 bases and J 0 bases, with 5 bases left between them. Germline V gene lookup returns CDR1 SGHTA and CDR2 FQGNSA. This CDR3 comprises 12 residues. The CDR3 nucleotides are TGTGCCAGCAGCAACAGCTCCTACGAGCAGTACTTC. This codes for CASSNSSYEQYF.

As for this clonotype: This may arise from a read error, as a much more abundant clone is one base away. This chain uses TRBV20-1 with TRBJ1-4; the D gene is possibly TRBD1 (6 bases). Trimming took 7 bases from V and 7 from J, leaving 10 bases between them. CDR1 and CDR2 from the germline V gene are DFQATT and SNEGSKA (reference sequence). The CDR3 is 11 amino acids. The CDR3 protein is CSDKGGEKLFF. The CDR3 nucleotides read TGCAGTGATAAAGGGGGTGAAAAACTGTTTTTT.

The V call is TRBV7-1, the J call TRBJ1-1; tentatively, D is TRBD1 (5 bases). TRBV7-1 is labeled an ORF, and its function is uncertain. Between the trimmed V and J ends, which lost 6 bases and 1 base, there was a span of 12 bases. This CDR3 comprises 14 residues. This CDR3 reads CASRELQGNTEAFF. Here the CDR3 DNA reads TGTGCCAGCAGAGAGCTCCAGGGGAACACTGAAGCTTTCTTT.

This clonotype was detected a few times. The V call is TRBV5-1, the J call TRBJ1-2, with a weak D call TRBD1 (6 bases). V shed 4 bases and J shed 2 bases, with 15 bases lying between them. Per the germline V gene, CDR1 is SGHRS and CDR2 is YFSETQ. CDR3 size: 15 residues. The CDR3 bases are TGCGCCAGCAGCCTGGACAGATCGATAAACTATGGCTACACCTTC. As protein: CASSLDRSINYGYTF.

V gene TRBV7-2 combines with J gene TRBJ2-5, with 11 bases lining up with TRBD2. Germline CDR1 reads SGHTA; CDR2 reads FQGNSA. V was pared by 0 bases and J by 4 bases, with 4 bases of the junction left unmatched. This CDR3 is 16 amino acids long. The CDR3 region has the DNA TGTGCCAGCAGCTTAGCACTAGCGGGAGATAGAGAGACCCAGTACTTC. This codes for CASSLALAGDRETQYF.

This clonotype was recorded at least ten times. The CDR3 region is CASRADSSNQPQHF. The CDR3 region has the DNA TGTGCCAGCAGGGCAGACAGCTCAAATCAGCCCCAGCATTTT. V and J are TRBV2 and TRBJ1-5, with a possible D match to TRBD1 (5 bases). The CDR3 is 14 residues long. The germline V gene has CDR1 SNHLY and CDR2 FYNNEI. Trimming cost V 6 bases and J 4 bases, with 13 bases left between them. Variable domain in full (rest from reference TRBV2 and TRBJ1-5): EPEVTQTPSHQVTQMGQEVILRCVPISNHLYFYWYRQILGQKVEFLVSFYNNEISEKSEIFDDQFSVERPDGSNFTLKIRSTKLEDSAMYFCASRADSSNQPQHFGDGTRLSIL.

The J gene is TRBJ2-7, the V gene TRBV15, with 7 nucleotides matching TRBD1. The CDR3 is made up of 14 amino acids. Germline CDR1 and CDR2: LNHNV and YYDKDF (reference sequence). The trim removed 0 bases at V and 5 bases at J, leaving 4 bases unmatched. The CDR3 bases are TGTGCCACCAGCAGAGACAGGGGGTCTGACGAGCAGTACTTC. Its translation: CATSRDRGSDEQYF.

This clonotype was counted only a few times. The chain carries TRBV20-1 and TRBJ2-5, with no clear D. Germline V gives CDR1 DFQATT, CDR2 SNEGSKA (reference sequence). Trimming took off 7 bases at V and 4 bases at J, with 19 bases between the two ends. The CDR3 contains 14 residues. The CDR3 DNA reads as TGCAGTGTGGGCACTCTAGTAGAAGTAGAGACCCAGTACTTC. Translating it yields CSVGTLVEVETQYF.

At least ten counts were recorded for this clonotype. This sequence joins TRBV29-1 and TRBJ1-4; possible D gene TRBD1, 5 bases. Trimming shortened V by 3 bases and J by 5 bases, and 13 bases separated the two germline ends. In germline, CDR1 is SQVTM, CDR2 ANQGSEA. The CDR3 is 14 amino acids. CDR3: CSVDTGLRNEKLFF. The CDR3 bases are TGCAGCGTTGACACAGGTCTTAGGAATGAAAAACTGTTTTTT.

Turning to this clonotype: A junction boundary mismatches the germline segment, possibly from a read error. This sequence joins TRBV6-1 and TRBJ1-2; 7 nucleotides line up with TRBD1. The CDR3 is 13 residues long. The V gene's germline CDR1 is MNHNS and CDR2 SASEGT. DNA for the CDR3: TGCGCCAGCAGTGAAGCAGGGACAGATGGCTACACCTTC. It specifies CASSEAGTDGYTF.

This clonotype was observed a handful of times. The chain recombines TRBV6-5 with TRBJ2-7; 8 positions match TRBD2. The germline V gene has CDR1 MNHEY and CDR2 SVGAGI. Germline trimming cut 2 bases from V and 2 bases from J; bases unmatched to any gene: 8. CDR3 length: 16 residues. The CDR3 bases are TGTGCCAGCAGTTACACGCAAGCGGGAGTTCCCTACGAGCAGTACTTC. Protein: CASSYTQAGVPYEQYF.

The V call is TRBV20-1, the J call TRBJ2-7; TRBD2 agrees at 9 bases. The CDR3 sequence is 15 residues long. The germline CDR1 and CDR2 sequences are DFQATT and SNEGSKA (reference sequence). With 1 base clipped from V and 5 bases from J, the junction kept 9 bases outside the gene matches. CDR3 protein: CSARVRLADLDEQYF. CDR3 in DNA: TGCAGTGCTAGAGTGAGACTAGCGGACCTCGACGAGCAGTACTTC.

The chain carries TRBV7-1 and TRBJ1-2; 7 bases map to TRBD1. TRBV7-1 is reported as an ORF; its role is uncertain. The CDR3 is 17 amino acids. The CDR3 region has the DNA TGTGCTAGTGGTTTGACGACCGACAGGGATACTAACTATGGCTACACCTTC. Its protein is CASGLTTDRDTNYGYTF.

To note about this clonotype: A much more abundant neighbour one base away suggests this may be a read error. The chain has TRBV15 and TRBJ1-1, with no clear D. CDR1 and CDR2 (germline): LNHNV, YYDKDF (reference sequence). The CDR3 totals 14 residues. CDR3 residues: CASSAEPMNTEAFF. The CDR3 coding sequence is TGTGCCAGCAGCGCAGAGCCAATGAACACTGAAGCTTTCTTT.

This clonotype has just a few counts. The chain has TRBV5-1 and TRBJ2-7, with TRBD1 as a possible D gene (5 bases). The germline V gene has CDR1 SGHRS and CDR2 YFSETQ. The CDR3 extends over 16 amino acids. Deletions cut 0 bases from V and 0 bases from J, with 13 bases between. CDR3 sequence: CASSLDRPVLSYEQYF. Written as DNA, the CDR3 is TGCGCCAGCAGCTTGGACAGGCCAGTCCTCTCCTACGAGCAGTACTTC.

This clonotype was counted a few times. V gene TRBV5-1 combines with J gene TRBJ1-5; a weak D match, TRBD1 (5 bases). Trimming stripped 0 bases from V and 7 bases from J, with 11 bases between. Germline V CDR1 and CDR2: SGHRS, YFSETQ. CDR3 length equals 14 residues. CDR3 coding DNA: TGCGCCAGCAGCTTGGGCAGGGTAGGCCAGCCCCAGCATTTT. It translates to CASSLGRVGQPQHF.

V and J are TRBV7-2 and TRBJ2-7; TRBD1 matches 9 bases. CDR3 length: 17 residues. Germline V gene data show CDR1 as SGHTA and CDR2 as FQGNSA. V lost 5 bases and J lost 6; bases outside the gene matches: 17. CDR3 nucleotides: TGTGCCAGCAGCCTAATACTACCGGGACAGGGCATGGCCGAGCAGTACTTC. Protein product: CASSLILPGQGMAEQYF.

V is TRBV2 and J is TRBJ1-1; D perhaps matches TRBD1 (5 bases). The CDR3 runs to 15 residues. V lost 8 bases and J lost 1, with 17 bases in between. CDR1 and CDR2 from the germline V gene are SNHLY and FYNNEI. CDR3 amino acids: CASVTPGTENTEAFF. DNA of the CDR3: TGTGCCAGCGTAACCCCCGGGACGGAGAACACTGAAGCTTTCTTT.

The CDR3 reads CASSVTGVENTIYF. The CDR3 bases are TGTGCCAGCAGCGTAACAGGGGTTGAAAACACCATATATTTT. The V gene is TRBV7-2, the J gene TRBJ1-3; 7 bases map to TRBD1. CDR1 and CDR2 (germline): SGHTA, FQGNSA. The CDR3 is made up of 14 amino acids. With 5 bases clipped from V and 6 bases from J, the junction kept 7 bases outside the gene matches. The variable domain in full, completed from reference TRBV7-2 and TRBJ1-3, reads GAGVSQSPSNKVTEKGKDVELRCDPISGHTALYWYRQSLGQGLEFLIYFQGNSAPDKSGLPSDRFSAERTGGSVSTLTIQRTQQEDSAVYLCASSVTGVENTIYFGEGSWLTVV.

The genes are TRBV7-2 and TRBJ2-7; TRBD2 agrees at 7 bases. Germline V CDR1 and CDR2: SGHTA, FQGNSA. CDR3 length equals 15 residues. V shed 1 base and J 2 bases; nucleotides not matched to a gene: 5. In DNA form, the CDR3 reads TGTGCCAGCAGCTTAGTTCGGCGGGGGACCTACGAGCAGTACTTC. Translating gives CASSLVRRGTYEQYF.

Ten or more counts support this clonotype. The J gene is TRBJ1-1, the V gene TRBV9; the D gene is possibly TRBD1 (5 bases). V was pared by 3 bases and J by 6 bases, with 9 bases between. Germline V gene sequence: CDR1 SGDLS, CDR2 YYNGEE. The CDR3 sequence is 12 residues long. CDR3 sequence (DNA): TGTGCCAGCAGCGGCCAGGGATCTGAAGCTTTCTTT. Translating it yields CASSGQGSEAFF.

The chain joins TRBV4-1 to TRBJ1-1; D gene unclear. Germline-derived CDR1 and CDR2 are MGHRA and YSYEKL. Trimming left V 3 bases short and J 3 bases short, with 17 bases between. The CDR3 runs to 16 residues. DNA of the CDR3: TGCGCCAGCAGCCAGCTAGGACCGAGGGATTACACTGAAGCTTTCTTT. This codes for CASSQLGPRDYTEAFF.